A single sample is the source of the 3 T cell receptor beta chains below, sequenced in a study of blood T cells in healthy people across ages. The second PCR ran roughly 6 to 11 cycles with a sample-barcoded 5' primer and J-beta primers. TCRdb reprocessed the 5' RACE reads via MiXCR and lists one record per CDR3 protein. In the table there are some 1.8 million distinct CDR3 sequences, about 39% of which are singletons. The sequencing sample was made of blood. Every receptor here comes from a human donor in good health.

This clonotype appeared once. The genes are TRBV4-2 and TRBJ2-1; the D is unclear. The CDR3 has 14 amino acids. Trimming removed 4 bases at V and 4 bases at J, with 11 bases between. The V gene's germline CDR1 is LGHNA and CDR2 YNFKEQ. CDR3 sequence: CASSPDTPYNEQFF. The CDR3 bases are TGTGCCAGCAGCCCAGACACCCCTTACAATGAGCAGTTCTTC.

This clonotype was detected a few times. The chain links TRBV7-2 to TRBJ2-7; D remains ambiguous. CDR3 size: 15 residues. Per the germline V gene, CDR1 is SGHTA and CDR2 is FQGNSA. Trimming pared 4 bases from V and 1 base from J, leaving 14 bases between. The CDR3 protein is CASSSATTPSYEQYF. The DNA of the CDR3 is TGTGCCAGCAGCTCCGCGACCACACCTTCCTACGAGCAGTACTTC.

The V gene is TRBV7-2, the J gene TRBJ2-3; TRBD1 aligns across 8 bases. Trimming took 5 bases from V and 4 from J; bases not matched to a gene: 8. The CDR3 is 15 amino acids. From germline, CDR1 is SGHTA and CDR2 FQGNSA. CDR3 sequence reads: CASSPVGQGADTQYF. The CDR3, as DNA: TGTGCCAGCAGCCCAGTAGGACAGGGCGCAGATACGCAGTATTTT.